These 14 T cell receptor beta chains came from one sample sequenced in a study of blood T cell repertoires in COVID-19. Produced via immunoSEQ multiplex PCR; TCRdb's table is partial and in-frame only. The table has roughly 200,000 clones, about 80% seen once; the top ten hold 4% to 5.5%. Sequences were obtained from peripheral blood. Every receptor here comes from a man aged 50-59 years with active or convalescent COVID-19.

V usage is TRBV28 and J usage is TRBJ1-2; 8 bases match TRBD1. CDR1 and CDR2 from the germline V gene are MDHEN and SYDVKM. The CDR3 runs to 14 residues. V lost 5 bases, J lost 8 bases, and 10 bases stayed unmatched. CDR3 coding DNA: TGTGCCAGCAGTCCCCAGACAGGGGTTTTGGGCTACACCTTC. Its translation: CASSPQTGVLGYTF.

The J gene is TRBJ2-1, the V gene TRBV5-4; 8 bases map to TRBD1. Trimming at V came to 3 bases and at J to 1 base, leaving 9 bases not matched to a gene. This CDR3 contains 17 residues. The germline gives CDR1 SGHNT, CDR2 YYREEE (reference sequence). CDR3 coding DNA: TGTGCCAGCAGCTCGGCCCTTACAGGGGGTTCCTACAATGAGCAGTTCTTC. Its translation is CASSSALTGGSYNEQFF.

This clone was counted many times. The gene calls are TRBV6-2 or TRBV6-3 and TRBJ1-5; perhaps TRBD1 as D (5 bases). This CDR3 has 14 amino acids. Germline V CDR1 and CDR2: MNHEY, SVGEGT. Trimming pared 5 bases from V and 2 bases from J, leaving 10 bases between. The CDR3, as DNA: TGTGCCAGCAGTCAGGGCGGAGGCAATCAGCCCCAGCATTTT. This sequence encodes CASSQGGGNQPQHF.

This clone was counted only a few times. The rearrangement uses TRBV7-9 and TRBJ1-2; 7 bases line up with TRBD1. This CDR3 region has 15 residues. Losses at the gene ends were 2 bases for V and 3 bases for J; bases not matched to a gene: 6. Germline V CDR1 and CDR2: SEHNR, FQNEAQ (reference sequence). The CDR3: CASSLTRQGDYGYTF. CDR3 in DNA: TGTGCCAGCAGCTTAACGAGGCAGGGGGACTATGGCTACACCTTC.

The chain couples TRBV5-5 to TRBJ1-1; D gene ambiguous. The V end was cut by 2 bases, the J end by 3 bases, with 17 bases between. The germline V gene encodes CDR1 SGHKS and CDR2 YYEKEE (reference sequence). The CDR3 covers 16 residues. This CDR3 reads CASSLPGRGRDTEAFF. CDR3 DNA: TGTGCCAGCAGCTTACCTGGCCGCGGGCGAGACACTGAAGCTTTCTTT.

The chain couples TRBV15 to TRBJ1-1, with TRBD1 identical over 7 bases. J lost 4 bases, V lost 1 base, and 3 bases had no gene match. The CDR3 is 14 amino acids. CDR1 is LNHNV and CDR2 is YYDKDF in the germline V gene (reference sequence). DNA for the CDR3: TGTGCCACCAGCAGAGTTGCAGGGGGCACTGAAGCTTTCTTT. Residues: CATSRVAGGTEAFF. Full variable domain (missing parts from reference TRBV15 and TRBJ1-1): DAMVIQNPRYQVTQFGKPVTLSCSQTLNHNVMYWYQQKSSQAPKLLFHYYDKDFNNEADTPDNFQSRRPNTSFCFLDIRSPGLGDTAMYLCATSRVAGGTEAFFGQGTRLTVV.

This clone was seen only once. Here the CDR3 reads CASTTALNTEAFF. CDR3 coding DNA: TGTGCCAGCACCACCGCGCTGAACACTGAAGCTTTCTTT. This chain joins TRBV9 and TRBJ1-1, with D unresolved. V lost 6 bases and J lost 0, with 9 bases in between. This CDR3 comprises 13 residues. The germline CDR1 and CDR2 sequences are SGDLS and YYNGEE.

The J gene is TRBJ1-4, the V gene TRBV19, with D possibly being TRBD1 (5 bases). Looked up from germline, CDR1 is LNHDA and CDR2 is SQIVND (reference sequence). The CDR3 has 14 amino acids. The V gene lost 10 bases and the J gene lost 8 bases, with 20 bases spanning the gap. For the CDR3, the DNA is TGTGCCACCAATTCGCAGGGAAGAGACGAAAAACTGTTTTTT. This gives the protein CATNSQGRDEKLFF.

This clone was found once. The V call is TRBV3-1 (or the pseudogene TRBV3-2), the J call TRBJ1-5, with a tentative D call TRBD1 (6 bases). Trimming pared 0 bases from V and 3 bases from J, leaving 12 bases between. This CDR3 spans 16 amino acids. CDR1 and CDR2 (germline): LGHDT, YNNKEL (reference sequence). The CDR3 DNA reads TGTGCCAGCAGCCAAGATCTGGGGGCCGCCAATCAGCCCCAGCATTTT. Translation gives CASSQDLGAANQPQHF.

This clone occurred once. The chain employs TRBV7-9 and TRBJ1-3, with TRBD1 matching 7 bases. The CDR3 runs 15 residues. In germline, CDR1 is SEHNR, CDR2 FQNEAQ (reference sequence). J gave up 0 bases and V 3 bases, and 2 bases lay outside the gene matches. The CDR3 spells CASSLTGPSGNTIYF. CDR3 nucleotides: TGTGCCAGCAGCTTGACAGGGCCCTCTGGAAACACCATATATTTT.

This chain links TRBV6-1 with TRBJ1-6, with 7 bases lining up with TRBD1. Germline assignment: CDR1 MNHNS and CDR2 SASEGT. J gave up 5 bases and V 3 bases, and 7 bases lay outside the gene matches. The CDR3 length is 16 residues. CDR3 in DNA: TGTGCCAGCAGTGAGCCCTTCACAGGGGATAATTCACCCCTCCACTTT. Its translation: CASSEPFTGDNSPLHF.

A few counts support this clone. Other DNA sequences in this sample translate to the same CDR3. The chain combines TRBV5-1 with TRBJ1-6; the match to TRBD1 covers 9 bases. The CDR3 loop spans 16 amino acids. V lost 0 bases, J lost 6 bases, and 4 bases stayed unmatched. The germline CDR1 and CDR2 sequences are SGHRS and YFSETQ. Here the CDR3 reads CASSLGLGQGNSPLHF. In DNA form, the CDR3 reads TGCGCCAGCAGCTTGGGTTTGGGACAGGGTAATTCACCCCTCCACTTT. The full variable domain, rest sourced from reference TRBV5-1 and TRBJ1-6, is KAGVTQTPRYLIKTRGQQVTLSCSPISGHRSVSWYQQTPGQGLQFLFEYFSETQRNKGNFPGRFSGRQFSNSRSEMNVSTLELGDSALYLCASSLGLGQGNSPLHFGNGTRLTVT.

This clone showed up just once. The rearrangement links TRBV7-9 to TRBJ2-7, with D perhaps TRBD1 (5 bases). The germline gives CDR1 SEHNR, CDR2 FQNEAQ (reference sequence). The CDR3 length is 14 residues. V was clipped by 3 bases and J by 4 bases, with 13 bases between them. CDR3 loop: CASSFVPGPYEQYF. CDR3 coding DNA: TGTGCCAGCAGCTTCGTCCCAGGGCCATACGAGCAGTACTTC.

This chain links TRBV2 with TRBJ2-1, with 7 bases that match TRBD1. CDR1 SNHLY and CDR2 FYNNEI come from the germline V gene. V shed 7 bases, J shed 3 bases, and the junction held 9 bases outside the gene matches. This CDR3 spans 15 amino acids. The CDR3 region is CASKVDRSNYNEQFF. The CDR3, as DNA: TGTGCCAGCAAGGTGGACAGGAGCAACTACAATGAGCAGTTCTTC.